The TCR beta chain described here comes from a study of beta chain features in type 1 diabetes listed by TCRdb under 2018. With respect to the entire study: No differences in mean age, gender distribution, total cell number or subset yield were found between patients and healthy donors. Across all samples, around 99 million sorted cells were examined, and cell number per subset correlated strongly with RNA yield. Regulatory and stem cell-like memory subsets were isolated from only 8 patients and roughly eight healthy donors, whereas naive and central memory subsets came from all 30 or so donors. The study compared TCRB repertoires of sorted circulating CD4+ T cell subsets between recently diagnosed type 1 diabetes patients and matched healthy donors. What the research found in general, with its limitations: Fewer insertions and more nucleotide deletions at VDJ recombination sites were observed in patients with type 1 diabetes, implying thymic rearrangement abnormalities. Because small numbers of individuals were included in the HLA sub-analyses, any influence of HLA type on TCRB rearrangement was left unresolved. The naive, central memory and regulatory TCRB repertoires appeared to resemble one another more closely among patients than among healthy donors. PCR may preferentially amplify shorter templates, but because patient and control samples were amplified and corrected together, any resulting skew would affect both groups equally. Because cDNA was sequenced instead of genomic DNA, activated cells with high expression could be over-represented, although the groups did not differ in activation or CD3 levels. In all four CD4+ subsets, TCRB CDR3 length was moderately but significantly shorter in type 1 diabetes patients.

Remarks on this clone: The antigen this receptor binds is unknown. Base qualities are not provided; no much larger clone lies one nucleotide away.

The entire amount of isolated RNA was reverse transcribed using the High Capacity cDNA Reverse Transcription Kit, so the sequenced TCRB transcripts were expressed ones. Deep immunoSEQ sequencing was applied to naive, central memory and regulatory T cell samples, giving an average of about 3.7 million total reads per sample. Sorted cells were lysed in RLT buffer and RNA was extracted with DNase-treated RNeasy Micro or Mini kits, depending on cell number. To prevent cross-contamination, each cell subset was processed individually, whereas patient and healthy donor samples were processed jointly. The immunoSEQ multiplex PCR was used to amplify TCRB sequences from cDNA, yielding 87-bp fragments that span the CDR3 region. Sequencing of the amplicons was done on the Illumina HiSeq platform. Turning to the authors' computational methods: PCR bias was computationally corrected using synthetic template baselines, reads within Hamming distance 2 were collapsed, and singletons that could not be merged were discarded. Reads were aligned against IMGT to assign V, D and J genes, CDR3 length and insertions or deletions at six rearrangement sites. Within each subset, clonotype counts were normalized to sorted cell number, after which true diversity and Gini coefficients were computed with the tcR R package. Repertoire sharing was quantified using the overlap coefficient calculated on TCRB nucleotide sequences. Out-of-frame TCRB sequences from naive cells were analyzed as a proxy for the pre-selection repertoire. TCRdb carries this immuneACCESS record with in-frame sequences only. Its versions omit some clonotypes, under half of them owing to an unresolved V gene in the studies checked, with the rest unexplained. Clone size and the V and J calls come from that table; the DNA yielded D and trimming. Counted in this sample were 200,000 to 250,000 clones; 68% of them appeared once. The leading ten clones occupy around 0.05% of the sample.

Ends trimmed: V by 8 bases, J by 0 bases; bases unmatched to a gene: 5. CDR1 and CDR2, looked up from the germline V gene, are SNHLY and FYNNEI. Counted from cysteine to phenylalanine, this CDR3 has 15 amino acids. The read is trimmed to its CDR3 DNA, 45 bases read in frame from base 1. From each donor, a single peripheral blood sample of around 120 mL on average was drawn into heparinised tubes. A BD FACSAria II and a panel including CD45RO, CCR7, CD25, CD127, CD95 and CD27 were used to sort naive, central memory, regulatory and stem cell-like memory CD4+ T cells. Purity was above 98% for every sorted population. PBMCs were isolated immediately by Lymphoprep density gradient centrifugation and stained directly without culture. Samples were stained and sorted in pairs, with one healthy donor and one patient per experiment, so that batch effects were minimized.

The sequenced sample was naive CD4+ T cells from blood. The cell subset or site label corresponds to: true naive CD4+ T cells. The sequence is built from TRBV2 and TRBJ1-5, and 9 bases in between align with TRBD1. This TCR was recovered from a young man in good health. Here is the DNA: TGTGCCAGCGGGGGGACAGGGACTAGCAATCAGCCCCAGCATTTT. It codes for CASGGTGTSNQPQHF.